The sequence of this TCR beta chain was determined in a study of cytomegalovirus exposure and HLA in healthy donors. PCR involved 60 Vbeta and 13 Jbeta primers. Some clones are missing from TCRdb's copy, which holds only in-frame ones; the method was immunoSEQ multiplex PCR. This table holds around 140,000 clones, roughly four fifths found once. As for this clone: Its antigen is currently unknown.

Whole-study results and caveats: A later look showed TCR association rates differing by HLA locus, highest for DRB1 and lowest for HLA-C. Earlier analysis looked at TCR beta V segments, and most were productive about 87% or about 30% of the time.

The CDR3 spans 15 residues. The germline V and J ends were trimmed by 2 bases and 4 bases, with 12 bases remaining between them. The V gene's germline CDR1 is MNHEY and CDR2 SMNVEV (reference sequence). The source is a male donor in good health and CMV-seronegative. Sequences were obtained from PBMCs. This chain links TRBV27 with TRBJ2-1, with D maybe TRBD2 (6 bases). DNA of the CDR3: TGTGCCAGCAGTTTAAACCCGGAGGGGTACAATGAGCAGTTCTTC. Amino acid sequence: CASSLNPEGYNEQFF.